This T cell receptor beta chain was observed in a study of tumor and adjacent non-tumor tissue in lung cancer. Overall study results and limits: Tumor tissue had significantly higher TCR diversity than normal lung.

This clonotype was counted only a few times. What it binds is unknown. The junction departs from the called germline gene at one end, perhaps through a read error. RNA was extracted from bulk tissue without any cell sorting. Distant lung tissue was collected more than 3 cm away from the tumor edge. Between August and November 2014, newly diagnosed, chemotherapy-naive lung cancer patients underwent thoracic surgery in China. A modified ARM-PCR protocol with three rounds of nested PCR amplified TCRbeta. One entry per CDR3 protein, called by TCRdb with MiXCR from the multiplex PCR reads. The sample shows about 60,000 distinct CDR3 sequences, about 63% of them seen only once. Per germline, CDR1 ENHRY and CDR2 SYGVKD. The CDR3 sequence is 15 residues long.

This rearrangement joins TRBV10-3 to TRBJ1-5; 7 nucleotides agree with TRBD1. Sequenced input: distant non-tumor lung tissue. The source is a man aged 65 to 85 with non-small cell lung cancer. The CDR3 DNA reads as TGTGCCTTAAACCAGGGGGGAGGCAGCAATCGGCCCCAGCATTTT. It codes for CALNQGGGSNRPQHF.